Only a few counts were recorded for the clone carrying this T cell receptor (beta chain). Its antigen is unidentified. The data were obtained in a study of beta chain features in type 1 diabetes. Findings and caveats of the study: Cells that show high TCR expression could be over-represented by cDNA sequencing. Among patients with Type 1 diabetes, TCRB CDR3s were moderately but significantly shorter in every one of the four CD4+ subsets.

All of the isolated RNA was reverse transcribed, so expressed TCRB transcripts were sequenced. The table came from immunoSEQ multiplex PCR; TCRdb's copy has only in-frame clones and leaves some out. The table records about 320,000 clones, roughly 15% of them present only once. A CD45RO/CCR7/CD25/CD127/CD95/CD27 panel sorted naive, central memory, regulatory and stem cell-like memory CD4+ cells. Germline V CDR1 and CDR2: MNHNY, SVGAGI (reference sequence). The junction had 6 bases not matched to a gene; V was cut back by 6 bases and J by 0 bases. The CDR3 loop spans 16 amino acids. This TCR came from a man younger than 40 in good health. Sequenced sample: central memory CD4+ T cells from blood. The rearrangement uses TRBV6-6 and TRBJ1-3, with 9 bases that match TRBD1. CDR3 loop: CASSSGTGISGNTIYF. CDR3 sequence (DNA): TGTGCCAGCAGCTCCGGGACAGGGATCTCTGGAAACACCATATATTTT.